This T cell receptor (beta chain) originates from a study of cytomegalovirus exposure and HLA in healthy donors. Study information: Sequencing of 150 million to 200 million T cells in an earlier analysis found around 100 million unique TCR beta sequences. General study findings and limits: Some public TCRs appeared in many individuals, while most sequences were rare. Presence/absence analyses took donor sequencing depth as roughly uniform.

CDR3 length: 17 residues. The germline V gene encodes CDR1 SGHNT and CDR2 YYREEE (reference sequence). V trimming: 0 bases; J trimming: 7 bases; junction bases outside the gene matches: 12. This clone came up a few times. Antigen specificity is unknown. With 60 Vbeta and 13 Jbeta primers, the PCR was carried out. Repertoires were generated with immunoSEQ multiplex PCR, while TCRdb's copy carries only in-frame clones and drops some. The sample contains 150,000 to 200,000 clones, roughly 80% of which appear only once. Nominally healthy donors were sampled, though unrecorded immune exposures were likely. Sample: PBMCs. The receptor was derived from a woman aged 25-40 years in good health and CMV-seronegative. The V and J genes are TRBV5-4 and TRBJ2-1, with 8 positions matching TRBD2. The CDR3 region is CASSLAASGGPGNEQFF. CDR3 coding DNA: TGTGCCAGCAGCTTGGCAGCCTCGGGGGGGCCTGGGAATGAGCAGTTCTTC. Full variable domain (remainder filled in from reference TRBV5-4 and TRBJ2-1): ETGVTQSPTHLIKTRGQQVTLRCSSQSGHNTVSWYQQALGQGPQFIFQYYREEENGRGNFPPRFSGLQFPNYSSELNVNALELDDSALYLCASSLAASGGPGNEQFFGPGTRLTVL.